This TCR beta chain comes out of a study of identical twins. Study-wide points: Compared with models, monozygotic twins showed more out-of-frame TCR alpha sharing.

Unique molecular identifiers were in the cDNA, with template-switch universal primer binding. TCRdb redid the calling of the 5' RACE reads with MiXCR, one entry per CDR3 protein. This sample carries 1.5 million to 2 million distinct CDR3 sequences, 25% to 35% of them seen once, and the ten largest clones take under 0.35%. This clonotype was counted between two and nine times. Antigen unknown. The sequenced material came from cord blood. This clonotype originated in a newborn girl in good health.

CDR3 protein: CATSRDWGSADSYNEQFF. CDR3 DNA: TGTGCCACCAGCAGAGATTGGGGTAGTGCTGACTCCTACAATGAGCAGTTCTTC. V usage is TRBV15 and J usage is TRBJ2-1; D is uncertain. The CDR3 length is 18 residues. The germline V gene encodes CDR1 LNHNV and CDR2 YYDKDF (reference sequence). V shed 0 bases and J shed 0 bases, with 15 bases lying between them.